The rows below give T cell receptor beta chains drawn from one sample of a study of CD8 T cells in ankylosing spondylitis. MiXCR was run by TCRdb on the 5' RACE reads, yielding one entry per CDR3 protein. The data show some 130,000 distinct CDR3 sequences, approximately 7.3% seen once. Source material: blood, either unsorted or a sorted T cell fraction (not recorded which). The receptors originated from a female donor with ankylosing spondylitis or in good health (not recorded which). Each CDR3 is given with its conserved first and last residue. A D gene is named only where the DNA matches it firmly. The size entry is marked missing in some rows and otherwise reads once, few, many or a size class.

D	V	J	size	DNA	CDR3
.	TRBV19	TRBJ1-5	many	TGTGCCAGTAGTAGCCAGCTAGATCAGCCCCAGCATTTT	CASSSQLDQPQHF
.	TRBV18	TRBJ2-3	many	TGTGCCAGCTCACCACGGGTCTCTGGCACAGATACGCAGTATTTT	CASSPRVSGTDTQYF
.	TRBV28	TRBJ1-1	many	TGTGCCAGCAGTTCTGTCGGTCAGGGGTACACTGAAGCTTTCTTT	CASSSVGQGYTEAFF
.	TRBV12-3/TRBV12-4	TRBJ1-5	.	TGTGCCAGCAGTTTGGGGTCTGGGGGTTTTAGCAATCAGCCCCAGCATTTT	CASSLGSGGFSNQPQHF
.	TRBV5-1	TRBJ2-1	many	TGCGCCAGCAGCTTGGGGGCTTCTGGCAATGAGCAGTTCTTC	CASSLGASGNEQFF
.	TRBV2	TRBJ2-5	many	TGTGCCAGCAGTGAATTTAGGAGGGGGGTACCTCAAGAGACCCAGTACTTC	CASSEFRRGVPQETQYF
.	TRBV20-1	TRBJ1-2	many	TGCAGTGCTAGTGCCCGGGACAAGGCTTACTATGGCTACACCTTC	CSASARDKAYYGYTF
TRBD1	TRBV20-1	TRBJ1-1	.	TGCAGTGCTAGTGATCAGGGGGACACTGAAGCTTTCTTT	CSASDQGDTEAFF
.	TRBV11-2	TRBJ1-4	many	TGTGCCAGCAGGGCAGGTGGTAGTGAAAAACTGTTTTTT	CASRAGGSEKLFF
.	TRBV7-3	TRBJ2-3	.	TGTGCCAGCAGCGCCCAGTGGGGCTCAGATACGCAGTATTTT	CASSAQWGSDTQYF
.	TRBV6-5	TRBJ1-1	many	TGTGCCAGCAGTTACCCCCAGGGGCGAAACACTGAAGCTTTCTTT	CASSYPQGRNTEAFF
TRBD1	TRBV15	TRBJ2-3	many	TGTGCCACCAGCGTCCGTTTACGGGGGACAGGGCCCACAGATACGCAGTATTTT	CATSVRLRGTGPTDTQYF
.	TRBV10-3	TRBJ1-1	many	TGTGCCATCAGTTCTCAGGAGAACACTGAAGCTTTCTTT	CAISSQENTEAFF
.	TRBV5-1	TRBJ2-1	many	TGCGCCAGCAGCTTGGCATCCCCCGACAATGAGCAGTTCTTC	CASSLASPDNEQFF
.	TRBV7-8	TRBJ1-5	many	TGTGCCAGCAGCACTTTGGACACCCCGCCCCAGCATTTT	CASSTLDTPPQHF
.	TRBV10-3	TRBJ1-5	many	TGTGCCATCCCCCAGGGACCCAATCAGCCCCAGCATTTT	CAIPQGPNQPQHF
.	TRBV15	TRBJ2-5	many	TGTGCCACCAGCAGAGGCAGGGTGGGCCAAGAGACCCAGTACTTC	CATSRGRVGQETQYF
.	TRBV4-3	TRBJ2-2	many	TGCGCCAGCAGCCAAGATCCGGGGACCGGGGAGCTGTTTTTT	CASSQDPGTGELFF
.	TRBV6-2/TRBV6-3	TRBJ1-5	many	TGTGCCAGCAGTTACTCGGGAGGTCCCGTCAATCAGCCCCAGCATTTT	CASSYSGGPVNQPQHF
.	TRBV14	TRBJ2-1	many	TGTGCCAGCAGCTTCGGACAGATTAATGAGCAGTTCTTC	CASSFGQINEQFF
TRBD1	TRBV20-1	TRBJ2-2	many	TGCAGTGCTTCAAGGGACAGGGTCACCGGGGAGCTGTTTTTT	CSASRDRVTGELFF
.	TRBV20-1	TRBJ2-3	many	TGCAGTGCCCGAGGGGAGAGGGGTGAGGATACGCAGTATTTT	CSARGERGEDTQYF
TRBD2	TRBV20-1	TRBJ2-3	few	TGCAGTGCTAGGAAAGGACTAGCGCTGCATACGCAGTATTTT	CSARKGLALHTQYF
TRBD1	TRBV4-2	TRBJ1-2	.	TGTGCCAGCAGCCAAGAGCAGGGGGCAGTATATGGCCACACCTTC	CASSQEQGAVYGHTF
TRBD1	TRBV19	TRBJ1-1	few	TGTGCCAGTAGTATAGCCGGGACAGGTCGGGGCACTGAAGCTTTCTTT	CASSIAGTGRGTEAFF
TRBD1	TRBV5-5	TRBJ2-2	many	TGTGCCAGCAGCTTGGCGGGGACAGAGGGTACCGGGGAGCTGTTTTTT	CASSLAGTEGTGELFF
TRBD2	TRBV9	TRBJ2-1	many	TGTGCCAGCAGCGTAGGGGAGCGGGGGGCCCACAATGAGCAGTTCTTC	CASSVGERGAHNEQFF
.	TRBV7-2	TRBJ2-3	many	TGTGCCAGCAGCCCCTTAGGGGGGCCAGGTACGCAGTATTTT	CASSPLGGPGTQYF
TRBD1	TRBV7-2	TRBJ1-2	.	TGTGCCAGCAGCCACAGGACAGGGGGAAACTATGGCTACACCTTC	CASSHRTGGNYGYTF
TRBD1	TRBV12-3/TRBV12-4	TRBJ2-7	many	TGTGCCAGCACCCGGACAGGGGCCGAGCAGTACTTC	CASTRTGAEQYF
TRBD1	TRBV20-1	TRBJ1-6	many	TGCAGTGCTAGAGGTGGGACAGGCTGGAATTCACCCCTCCACTTT	CSARGGTGWNSPLHF
.	TRBV6-1	TRBJ1-2	many	TGTGCCAGCAGTGAATCGGGGACGGATGGCTACACCTTC	CASSESGTDGYTF
TRBD1	TRBV7-2	TRBJ2-7	.	TGTGCCAGCAGCCCATTGACAGGGATGGGAAACGAGCAGTACTTC	CASSPLTGMGNEQYF
.	TRBV7-9	TRBJ1-2	.	TGTGCCAGCAGCCCTATCAGGTCCTTGAACTATGGCTACACCTTC	CASSPIRSLNYGYTF
TRBD2	TRBV24-1	TRBJ2-1	many	TGTGCCACCAGTGATTCTGTAGCGGGGTCTTACAATGAGCAGTTCTTC	CATSDSVAGSYNEQFF
.	TRBV3-1	TRBJ2-7	many	TGTGCCAGCAGCCAAGCAGTTTCCGAGCAGTACTTC	CASSQAVSEQYF
.	TRBV29-1	TRBJ2-7	many	TGCAGCGTTGAAGATGGCCCAGGGAAGGTTCGGGAGCAGTACTTC	CSVEDGPGKVREQYF
TRBD1	TRBV7-6	TRBJ1-5	few	TGTGCCAGCAGCTTAGCTATACAGGGGGCGAAGAATCAGCCCCAGCATTTT	CASSLAIQGAKNQPQHF
.	TRBV20-1	TRBJ2-1	many	TGCAGTGGGTCTGGGGGGACCGACAATGAGCAGTTCTTC	CSGSGGTDNEQFF
.	TRBV5-1	TRBJ2-2	many	TGCGCCAGCAGCTTACTAGACACCGGGGAGCTGTTTTTT	CASSLLDTGELFF
.	TRBV29-1	TRBJ2-2	many	TGCAGCGTTGCCCATCTAGACACCGGGGAGCTGTTTTTT	CSVAHLDTGELFF